This TCR beta chain originates from a study of cytomegalovirus exposure and HLA in healthy donors. Study results and caveats: Only CMV serostatus was available as immune exposure information. Most subjects had HLA-A and HLA-B alleles reportedly predicted accurately by TCR beta sequences. Sequencing depth across donors, presence/absence analyses assumed, was roughly uniform.

Germline CDR1 reads SGHTS; CDR2 reads YDEGEE. The CDR3 is 15 residues long. V lost 3 bases and J lost 1; bases outside the gene matches: 6. Researchers ran the PCR with 60 Vbeta and 13 Jbeta primers. Authors' data handling: Roughly 10 million shared chains were among about 80 million unique TCR beta chains counted in a later analysis. Profiled with immunoSEQ multiplex PCR; TCRdb holds only in-frame clones, not every one. Clonal size and the V and J genes are those of that table, whereas D and trimming came from the DNA. Of nearly 200,000 clones detected, 82% appear once; the ten largest clones hold about 0.094%. Comment on this clone: Its antigen is as yet unknown.

The chain employs TRBV5-8 and TRBJ2-7; 8 positions agree with TRBD1. Material: PBMCs. The TCR was taken from a boy younger than 10 in good health and CMV-seronegative. This CDR3 reads CASSWAGGQSYEQYF. The CDR3 region has the DNA TGTGCCAGCAGCTGGGCAGGGGGCCAGTCCTACGAGCAGTACTTC.